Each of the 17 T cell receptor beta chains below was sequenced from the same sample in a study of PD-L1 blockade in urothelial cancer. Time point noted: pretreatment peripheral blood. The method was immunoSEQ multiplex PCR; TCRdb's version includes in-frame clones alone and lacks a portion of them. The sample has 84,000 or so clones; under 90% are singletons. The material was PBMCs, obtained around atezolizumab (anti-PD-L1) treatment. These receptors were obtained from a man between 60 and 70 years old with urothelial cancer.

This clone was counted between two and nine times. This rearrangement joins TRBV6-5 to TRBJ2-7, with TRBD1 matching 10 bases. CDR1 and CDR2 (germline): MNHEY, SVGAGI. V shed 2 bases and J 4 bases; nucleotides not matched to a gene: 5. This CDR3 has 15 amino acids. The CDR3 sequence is CASSYGPGQGYEQYF. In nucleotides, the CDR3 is TGTGCCAGCAGTTACGGCCCGGGACAGGGGTACGAGCAGTACTTC.

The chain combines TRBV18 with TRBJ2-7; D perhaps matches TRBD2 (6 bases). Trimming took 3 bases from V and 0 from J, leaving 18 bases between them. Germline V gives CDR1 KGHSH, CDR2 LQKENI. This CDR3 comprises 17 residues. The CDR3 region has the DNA TGTGCCAGCTCACCGACCTCCCTAGCGAGACCCTCCTACGAGCAGTACTTC. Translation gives CASSPTSLARPSYEQYF. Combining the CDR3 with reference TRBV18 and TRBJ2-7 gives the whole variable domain NAGVMQNPRHLVRRRGQEARLRCSPMKGHSHVYWYRQLPEEGLKFMVYLQKENIIDESGMPKERFSAEFPKEGPSILRIQQVVRGDSAAYFCASSPTSLARPSYEQYFGPGTRLTVT.

The chain's CDR3 is CASSFFSGFNSYEQYF. CDR3 DNA: TGTGCCAGCAGCTTTTTCTCAGGCTTCAACTCCTACGAGCAGTACTTC. The genes are TRBV5-5 and TRBJ2-7; D is undetermined. Trimming removed 2 bases at V and 0 bases at J, with 15 bases between. The CDR3 is made up of 16 amino acids. Germline CDR1 and CDR2: SGHKS and YYEKEE (reference sequence).

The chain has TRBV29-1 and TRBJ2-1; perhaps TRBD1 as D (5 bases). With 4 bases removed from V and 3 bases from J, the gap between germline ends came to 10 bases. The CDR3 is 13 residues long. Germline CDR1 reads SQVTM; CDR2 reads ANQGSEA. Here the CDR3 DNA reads TGCAGCGTTGCCAGGGAAGTCTACAATGAGCAGTTCTTC. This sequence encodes CSVAREVYNEQFF.

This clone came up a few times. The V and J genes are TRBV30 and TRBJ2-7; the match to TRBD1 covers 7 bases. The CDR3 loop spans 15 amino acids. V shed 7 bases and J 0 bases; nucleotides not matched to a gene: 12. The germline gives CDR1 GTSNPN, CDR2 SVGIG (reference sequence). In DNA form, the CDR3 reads TGTGCCTTTGACAACCGGGACAGCCTCTCCTACGAGCAGTACTTC. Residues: CAFDNRDSLSYEQYF.

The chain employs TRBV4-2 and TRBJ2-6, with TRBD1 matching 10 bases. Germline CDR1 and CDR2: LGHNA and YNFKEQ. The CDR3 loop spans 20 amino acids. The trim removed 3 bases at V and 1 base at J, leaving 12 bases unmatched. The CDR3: CASSHGTVRDRGSGANVLTF. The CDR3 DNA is TGTGCCAGCAGCCATGGGACCGTTAGGGACAGGGGTTCTGGGGCCAACGTCCTGACTTTC.

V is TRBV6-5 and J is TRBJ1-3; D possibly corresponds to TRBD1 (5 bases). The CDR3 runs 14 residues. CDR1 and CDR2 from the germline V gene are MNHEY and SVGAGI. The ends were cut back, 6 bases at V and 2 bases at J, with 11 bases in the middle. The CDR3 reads CASSVGGPGNTIYF. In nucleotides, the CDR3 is TGTGCCAGCAGCGTGGGGGGACCTGGAAACACCATATATTTT.

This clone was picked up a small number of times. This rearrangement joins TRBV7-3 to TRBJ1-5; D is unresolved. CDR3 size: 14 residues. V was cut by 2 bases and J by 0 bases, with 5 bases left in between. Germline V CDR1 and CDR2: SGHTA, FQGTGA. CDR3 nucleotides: TGTGCCAGCAGCTTATCCAATAGCAATCAGCCCCAGCATTTT. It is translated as CASSLSNSNQPQHF.

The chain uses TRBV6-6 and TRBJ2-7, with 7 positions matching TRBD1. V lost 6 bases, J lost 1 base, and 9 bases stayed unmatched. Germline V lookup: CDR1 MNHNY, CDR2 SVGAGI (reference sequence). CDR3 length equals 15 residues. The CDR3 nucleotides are TGTGCCAGCAGCAAGGGACAGTTGGGATCCTACGAGCAGTACTTC. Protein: CASSKGQLGSYEQYF.

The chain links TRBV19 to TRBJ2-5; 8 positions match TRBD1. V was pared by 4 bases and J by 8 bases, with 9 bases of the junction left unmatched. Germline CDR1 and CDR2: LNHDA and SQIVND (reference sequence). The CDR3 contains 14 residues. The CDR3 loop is CASSTQSDRATQYF. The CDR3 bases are TGTGCCAGTAGTACGCAATCGGACAGGGCAACCCAGTACTTC.

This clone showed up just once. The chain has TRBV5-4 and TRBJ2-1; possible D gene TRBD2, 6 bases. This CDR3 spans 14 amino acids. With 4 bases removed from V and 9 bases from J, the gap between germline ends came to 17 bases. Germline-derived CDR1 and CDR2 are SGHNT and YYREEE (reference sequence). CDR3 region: CASSLSEGSSEQFF. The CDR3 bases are TGTGCCAGCAGCCTCTCGGAGGGGTCTAGTGAGCAGTTCTTC.

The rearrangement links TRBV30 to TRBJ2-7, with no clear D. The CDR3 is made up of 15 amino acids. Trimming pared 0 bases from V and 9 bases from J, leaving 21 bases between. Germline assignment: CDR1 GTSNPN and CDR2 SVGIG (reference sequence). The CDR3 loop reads CAWSVTDNANNAQYF. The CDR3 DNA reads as TGTGCCTGGAGTGTGACCGACAATGCCAATAACGCGCAGTACTTC. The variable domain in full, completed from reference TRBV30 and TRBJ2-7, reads SQTIHQWPATLVQPVGSPLSLECTVEGTSNPNLYWYRQAAGRGLQLLFYSVGIGQISSEVPQNLSASRPQDRQFILSSKKLLLSDSGFYLCAWSVTDNANNAQYFGPGTRLTVT.

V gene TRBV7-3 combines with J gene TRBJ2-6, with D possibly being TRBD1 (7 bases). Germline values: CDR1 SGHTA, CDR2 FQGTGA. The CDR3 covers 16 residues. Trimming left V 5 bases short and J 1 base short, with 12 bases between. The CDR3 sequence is CASSPGGSSGANVLTF. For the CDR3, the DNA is TGTGCCAGCAGCCCAGGGGGGTCGTCTGGGGCCAACGTCCTGACTTTC.

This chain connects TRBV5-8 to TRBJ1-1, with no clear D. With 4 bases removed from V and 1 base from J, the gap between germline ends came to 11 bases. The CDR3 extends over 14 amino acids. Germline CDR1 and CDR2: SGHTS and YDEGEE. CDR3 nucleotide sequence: TGTGCCAGCAGCCGGCGGGCCTGGAACACTGAAGCTTTCTTT. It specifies CASSRRAWNTEAFF.

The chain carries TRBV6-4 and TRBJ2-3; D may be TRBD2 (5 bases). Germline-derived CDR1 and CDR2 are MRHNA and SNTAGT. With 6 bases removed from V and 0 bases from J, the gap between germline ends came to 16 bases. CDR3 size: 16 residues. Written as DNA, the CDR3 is TGTGCCAGCAGCCCTCGGAGGTCAGCTAGCACAGATACGCAGTATTTT. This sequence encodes CASSPRRSASTDTQYF.

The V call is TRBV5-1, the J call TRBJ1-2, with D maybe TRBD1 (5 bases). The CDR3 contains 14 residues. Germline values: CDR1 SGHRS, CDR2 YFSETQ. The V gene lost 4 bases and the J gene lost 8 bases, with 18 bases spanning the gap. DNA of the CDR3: TGCGCCAGCAGCCCGCGGGGGGGTCCGGGCGGCTACACCTTC. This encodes CASSPRGGPGGYTF.

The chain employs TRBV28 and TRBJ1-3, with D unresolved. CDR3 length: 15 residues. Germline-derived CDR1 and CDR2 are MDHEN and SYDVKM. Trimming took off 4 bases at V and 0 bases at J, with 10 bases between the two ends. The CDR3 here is CASSSRGYSGNTIYF. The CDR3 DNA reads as TGTGCCAGCAGTTCCCGAGGGTACTCTGGAAACACCATATATTTT.